This T cell receptor (beta chain) is from a study of breast tumors, draining lymph nodes, adjacent tissues. General study points: Luminal-like breast cancer showed significantly higher tumor–nontumor repertoire similarity than basal-like. The lymph node origin of tumor T cells was framed as consistent with a hypothesis, not demonstrated. Data fit most tumor T cells coming from lymph node, expanding in tumor.

Trimming at V came to 7 bases and at J to 4 bases, leaving 9 bases not matched to a gene. This CDR3 spans 15 amino acids. CDR1 and CDR2 from the germline V gene are SNHLY and FYNNEI. This clonotype occurred many times. Its antigen is undetermined. One entry per CDR3 protein results from TCRdb running MiXCR on the multiplex PCR reads. The profile shows roughly 220,000 distinct CDR3 sequences, 34% of them singletons. Samples came from axillary lymph nodes draining the breast cancer. The gene calls are TRBV2 and TRBJ2-2; 7 bases fit TRBD1. The sequence was collected from a female donor with breast cancer. Some clones in this sample may be carry-over from other donors' samples. Sequencing was done on a sample of axillary lymph node tissue. CDR3 nucleotides: TGTGCCAGCAAAAACAGGGGAGTGGGCACCGGGGAGCTGTTTTTT. It is translated as CASKNRGVGTGELFF.